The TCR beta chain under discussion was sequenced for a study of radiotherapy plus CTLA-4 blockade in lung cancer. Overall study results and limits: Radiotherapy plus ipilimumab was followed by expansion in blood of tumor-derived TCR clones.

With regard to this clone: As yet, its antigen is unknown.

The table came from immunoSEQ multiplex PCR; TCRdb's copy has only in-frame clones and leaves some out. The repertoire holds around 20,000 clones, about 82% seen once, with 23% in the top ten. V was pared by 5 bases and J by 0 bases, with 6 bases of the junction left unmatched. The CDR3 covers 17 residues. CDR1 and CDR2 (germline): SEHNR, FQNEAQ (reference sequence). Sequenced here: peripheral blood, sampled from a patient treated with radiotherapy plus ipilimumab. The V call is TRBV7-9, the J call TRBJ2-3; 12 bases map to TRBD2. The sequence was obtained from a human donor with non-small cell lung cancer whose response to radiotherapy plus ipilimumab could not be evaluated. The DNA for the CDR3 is TGTGCCAGCAGCGCGACTAGCGGGGGAGCTAGCACAGATACGCAGTATTTT. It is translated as CASSATSGGASTDTQYF. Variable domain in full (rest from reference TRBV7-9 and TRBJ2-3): DTGVSQNPRHKITKRGQNVTFRCDPISEHNRLYWYRQTLGQGPEFLTYFQNEAQLEKSRLLSDRFSAERPKGSFSTLEIQRTEQGDSAMYLCASSATSGGASTDTQYFGPGTRLTVL.